The source of this TCR beta chain is a study of Graves' ophthalmopathy and Graves' hyperthyroidism (dated by TCRdb to 2017 to 2018). For the wider study: Peripheral blood was collected before any treatment was given, at the time of initial diagnosis. The study used TCR beta repertoire signatures to distinguish Graves' ophthalmopathy from Graves' hyperthyroidism and to predict progression to ophthalmopathy. In total, 135 blood samples were TCR-sequenced: fewer than 50 ophthalmopathy, some 72 hyperthyroidism and approximately 17 hyperthyroidism-to-ophthalmopathy patients. To explore V-J signatures distinguishing ophthalmopathy from hyperthyroidism, a discovery set of 100 patients (fewer than 45 ophthalmopathy, over 55 stable hyperthyroidism) was enrolled. An independent validation cohort comprised 18 to 20 hyperthyroidism patients and roughly 15 patients who later progressed from hyperthyroidism to ophthalmopathy. In roughly 6 hyperthyroidism patients, T-cell repertoires of thyroid tissue and blood were compared. After sampling, hyperthyroidism patients received methimazole starting at 30 mg daily, and ophthalmopathy patients received high-dose intravenous methylprednisolone. What the research found in general, with its limitations: Most expanded thyroid clonotypes with frequency above 0.001 were also detected in blood, suggesting blood repertoires may reflect the thyroid immune response. In validation, the model predicted ophthalmopathy progression with nearly 71% sensitivity and roughly 72% specificity; fewer than 15 predicted patients were CT-confirmed with GO in a median of approximately 6.2 months. Sample size was not statistically predetermined, and group allocation was not concealed from the investigators. In cross-validation, the 13-signature model distinguished ophthalmopathy from stable hyperthyroidism with just over 85% sensitivity and about 81% specificity, while in the test set the corresponding values were about 80% and 75%.

For repertoire sequencing, TCR beta CDR3 regions were amplified from RNA transcripts. The first round of RT-PCR was done with HTBI primers and the Qiagen OneStep RT-PCR kit, and was followed by a second round of multiplex PCR, then size selection and purification. Sequencing of the libraries was carried out on an Illumina HiSeq2000 in paired-end mode with 100 bp reads. The authors processed their data as follows. SOAPnuke was used for read processing, and reads with adapters, uncalled bases, a mean Phred below 15, or no exact constant-primer or identifier match were discarded. COPE v1.2.5 was used to merge the high-quality paired reads. Unique nucleotide sequences were defined as clonotypes and aligned to IMGT TRB V, D and J references using MiTCR v1.1. Only V-J combinations with frequency above 0.0001 were analysed, covering approximately 99% of repertoires. For each V-J combination, a TCR clonal expansion and chaos score was defined as the ratio of F50 clonal expansion to chaos observed in the TCRdist matrix. Features were reduced by Welch's t-statistics and random forest to over 10 V-J combinations, which fed a naive Bayes classifier. The similarity between thyroid and blood repertoires was quantified using the Morisita-Horn index. Starting from the raw public reads, TCRdb applied fastp trimming at Q25, assembled clones with MiXCR and retained in-frame beta chains. Identical CDR3 protein sequences are pooled into one entry, listed with their most common genes and DNA. The V and J calls and clone size are TCRdb's, not the authors'. The sample has 650,000 to 900,000 distinct CDR3 sequences on record, around 40% of them singletons. The ten largest account for around 40% of the sample.

This clonotype was picked up many times. The specificity of this receptor is unknown. No base-level quality is on record; no much larger clone is a single base apart. Patients with ophthalmopathy had moderately to severely active disease, with a Clinical Activity Score of 3 or more, a NOSPECS grade of 4 or more, and a disease duration of less than 3 months. Patients with other autoimmune diseases, uncontrolled infections, pregnancy or lactation were excluded from the study. Clinical symptoms, serum thyroxine, TRAb, thyroid ultrasound and orbital computed tomography were used for diagnosis. Ficoll-Paque density gradient centrifugation was used to isolate PBMCs from approximately 10 ml of fresh peripheral blood. Total RNA was extracted with Trizol reagent and quality-checked on an Agilent 2100 Bioanalyzer. Sequencing was carried out using peripheral blood. The TCR sequence derives from an adult man with Graves' ophthalmopathy.

The bases are TGCGCCAGCAGTGAAGGGCTCGGTCAGCCCCAGCATTTT. It translates as CASSEGLGQPQHF. The V and J genes are TRBV10-1 and TRBJ1-5; no D segment can be confidently identified. The junction carries 9 bases between V and J, which are trimmed by 3 bases and 6 bases respectively. The CDR1 and CDR2 encoded by the germline V gene (reference sequence) are WNHNN and SYGVQD. The CDR3 contains 13 residues, cysteine and phenylalanine counted. Solely the CDR3 DNA is kept, with 39 bases framed from the first base.